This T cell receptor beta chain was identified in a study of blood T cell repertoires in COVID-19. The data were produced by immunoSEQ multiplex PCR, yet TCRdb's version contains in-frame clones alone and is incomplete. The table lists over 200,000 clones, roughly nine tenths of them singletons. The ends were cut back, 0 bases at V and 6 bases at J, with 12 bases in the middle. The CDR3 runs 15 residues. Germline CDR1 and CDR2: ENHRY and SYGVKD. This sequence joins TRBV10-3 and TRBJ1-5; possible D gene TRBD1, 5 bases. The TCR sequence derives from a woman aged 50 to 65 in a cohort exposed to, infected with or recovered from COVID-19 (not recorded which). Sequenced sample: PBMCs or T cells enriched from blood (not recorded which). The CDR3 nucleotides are TGTGCCATCAGTGAGTCGCCAGGGAAGTCTCAGCCCCAGCATTTT. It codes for CAISESPGKSQPQHF.